Presented here are 25 T cell receptor beta chains from one specimen sequenced in a study of long-term antiretroviral therapy in people with HIV. Run at survey level, the immunoSEQ assay was version v3.0. Here immunoSEQ multiplex PCR was the method, and the copy in TCRdb shows in-frame clones only, minus some. This sample carries approximately 35,000 clones, 94% of them seen once, and the ten largest clones take around 3.8%. The sequences come from unsorted PBMCs, collected approximately 5 years after starting antiretroviral therapy. The receptors were gathered from a woman in her forties or fifties with HIV.

This rearrangement joins TRBV4-1 to TRBJ1-2, with a tentative D call TRBD1 (6 bases). Germline V gives CDR1 MGHRA, CDR2 YSYEKL. This CDR3 is built from 16 residues. Between the trimmed V and J ends, which lost 0 bases and 4 bases, there was a span of 15 bases. The CDR3 region is CASSQEGTINFYGYTF. The DNA of the CDR3 is TGCGCCAGCAGCCAAGAGGGGACAATCAATTTCTATGGCTACACCTTC.

The chain uses TRBV7-9 and TRBJ2-7; 9 nucleotides match TRBD2. This CDR3 contains 13 residues. Germline CDR1 is SEHNR and CDR2 is FQNEAQ (reference sequence). V dropped 3 bases and J dropped 5; count of bases not matched to a gene: 2. The CDR3 protein is CASSLGLADEQYF. In DNA form, the CDR3 reads TGTGCCAGCAGCTTGGGACTAGCCGACGAGCAGTACTTC.

The chain recombines TRBV19 with TRBJ2-1; 7 bases map to TRBD1. The trim removed 5 bases at V and 10 bases at J, leaving 8 bases unmatched. Germline-derived CDR1 and CDR2 are LNHDA and SQIVND (reference sequence). The CDR3 runs 13 residues. The CDR3 coding sequence is TGTGCCAGTAGTCTGACAGGGCCCGGAGAGCAGTTCTTC. It encodes CASSLTGPGEQFF.

This chain joins TRBV19 and TRBJ1-5, with TRBD1 matching 8 bases. The CDR3 runs 16 residues. J was trimmed by 6 bases and V by 6 bases; bases with no gene match: 13. Germline V gene sequence: CDR1 LNHDA, CDR2 SQIVND (reference sequence). The CDR3, as DNA: TGTGCCAGTAGCCTTGGGACAGGCCAAGGGGGTCAGCCCCAGCATTTT. Translating gives CASSLGTGQGGQPQHF.

The J gene is TRBJ1-5, the V gene TRBV6-6; D uncertain. V was pared by 11 bases and J by 6 bases, with 17 bases between. This CDR3 is built from 13 residues. Germline CDR1 MNHNY, CDR2 SVGAGI (reference sequence). The CDR3 coding sequence is TGTGCCGGCCAGAGTATCGGAGGTCAGCCCCAGCATTTT. This codes for CAGQSIGGQPQHF.

This sequence joins TRBV10-2 and TRBJ2-7, with D hard to call. The CDR3 runs to 13 residues. Germline V gives CDR1 WSHSY, CDR2 SAAADI. V lost 0 bases and J 7 bases, leaving 10 bases between the germline ends. This CDR3 is CASSESGFREQYF. CDR3 DNA: TGCGCCAGCAGTGAGTCAGGGTTTCGGGAGCAGTACTTC.

Comment on this clone: A read error may produce the germline difference seen at one junction end. The chain links TRBV7-7 to TRBJ2-1; D unresolved. The CDR3 runs 14 residues. Germline V CDR1 and CDR2: SSHAT, FNYEAQ (reference sequence). DNA of the CDR3: TGTGCTAGCAGTCCAGGTGGGGTGTACAATGAGCAGTTCTTC. This gives the protein CASSPGGVYNEQFF.

The chain uses TRBV7-6 and TRBJ1-1, with 7 positions matching TRBD1. Germline V gene data show CDR1 as SGHVS and CDR2 as FNYEAQ. V shed 5 bases and J 0 bases; nucleotides not matched to a gene: 3. This CDR3 region has 14 residues. CDR3 nucleotides: TGTGCCAGCAGCCCGACAGGGATGAACACTGAAGCTTTCTTT. This gives the protein CASSPTGMNTEAFF.

The chain uses TRBV5-1 and TRBJ1-2, with 8 bases aligning to TRBD1. The ends lost 2 bases at V and 2 bases at J; junction bases unmatched: 8. CDR1 and CDR2 from the germline V gene are SGHRS and YFSETQ. The CDR3 runs to 16 residues. CDR3 sequence: CASSFGRGQANYGYTF. In DNA, the CDR3 is TGCGCCAGCAGCTTCGGGAGGGGACAGGCGAACTATGGCTACACCTTC.

The rearrangement uses TRBV5-4 and TRBJ1-1; tentatively, D is TRBD1 (5 bases). From germline, CDR1 is SGHNT and CDR2 YYREEE (reference sequence). Trimming cost V 5 bases and J 2 bases, with 16 bases left between them. The CDR3 loop spans 15 amino acids. The CDR3 DNA sequence: TGTGCCAGCAGTCCGGGCGGCCAGGGTAACACTGAAGCTTTCTTT. Amino acid sequence: CASSPGGQGNTEAFF.

Written as DNA, the CDR3 is TGTGCCAGCAGCCCCCGGACTGCGAACACCGGGGAGCTGTTTTTT. The encoded protein is CASSPRTANTGELFF. J is TRBJ2-2 and V is TRBV9, with D maybe TRBD2 (5 bases). CDR3 length: 15 residues. The germline V gene has CDR1 SGDLS and CDR2 YYNGEE. V was shortened by 4 bases and J by 0 bases, with 10 bases between the two germline ends.

This sequence joins TRBV19 and TRBJ2-7; D not certain. Germline V CDR1 and CDR2: LNHDA, SQIVND (reference sequence). Trimming took off 3 bases at V and 1 base at J, with 7 bases between the two ends. The CDR3 has 13 amino acids. DNA of the CDR3: TGTGCCAGTAGTATCGTGGGATCCTACGAGCAGTACTTC. Its protein product is CASSIVGSYEQYF. Drawing the rest from reference TRBV19 and TRBJ2-7, the complete variable domain is DGGITQSPKYLFRKEGQNVTLSCEQNLNHDAMYWYRQDPGQGLRLIYYSQIVNDFQKGDIAEGYSVSREKKESFPLTVTSAQKNPTAFYLCASSIVGSYEQYFGPGTRLTVT.

The chain has TRBV7-9 and TRBJ2-5, with 7 bases matching TRBD2. V lost 2 bases, J lost 5 bases, and 2 bases stayed unmatched. CDR3 length equals 13 residues. Germline values: CDR1 SEHNR, CDR2 FQNEAQ (reference sequence). CDR3 in amino acids: CASSLNGGETQYF. Written as DNA, the CDR3 is TGTGCCAGCAGCTTAAACGGGGGGGAGACCCAGTACTTC.

V usage is TRBV6-5 and J usage is TRBJ1-1; unclear D gene. V lost 8 bases and J lost 1, with 14 bases in between. This CDR3 is built from 14 residues. Germline V gives CDR1 MNHEY, CDR2 SVGAGI. As DNA, the CDR3 is TGTGCCAGCGGCCTGGACCACCCGAACACTGAAGCTTTCTTT. Amino acid sequence: CASGLDHPNTEAFF.

The chain combines TRBV19 with TRBJ1-2, with 7 bases aligning to TRBD1. The CDR3 covers 15 residues. V shed 6 bases, J shed 1 base, and the junction held 8 bases outside the gene matches. Germline lookup yields CDR1 LNHDA and CDR2 SQIVND (reference sequence). The chain's CDR3 is CASSDRTGFNYGYTF. In nucleotides, the CDR3 is TGTGCCAGTAGCGACAGGACAGGTTTTAACTATGGCTACACCTTC.

The chain has TRBV15 and TRBJ2-3; TRBD2 might be the D (6 bases). CDR1 is LNHNV and CDR2 is YYDKDF in the germline V gene (reference sequence). Trimming shortened V by 5 bases and J by 0 bases, and 21 bases separated the two germline ends. The CDR3 is 18 residues long. The CDR3 reads CATSPRKWAGGSTDTQYF. DNA for the CDR3: TGTGCCACCAGCCCTCGAAAGTGGGCCGGGGGAAGCACAGATACGCAGTATTTT. Drawing the rest from reference TRBV15 and TRBJ2-3, the complete variable domain is DAMVIQNPRYQVTQFGKPVTLSCSQTLNHNVMYWYQQKSSQAPKLLFHYYDKDFNNEADTPDNFQSRRPNTSFCFLDIRSPGLGDTAMYLCATSPRKWAGGSTDTQYFGPGTRLTVL.

The CDR3 nucleotides read TGTGCCAGCAGTTACGGGGCAGGGGGAGAGCACACCTTC. Encoded protein: CASSYGAGGEHTF. V and J are TRBV6-6 and TRBJ1-2; 7 bases match TRBD1. The ends lost 2 bases at V and 12 bases at J; junction bases unmatched: 9. The CDR3 length is 13 residues. CDR1 MNHNY and CDR2 SVGAGI come from the germline V gene (reference sequence).

The chain couples TRBV30 to TRBJ1-5; D remains unclear. This CDR3 spans 13 amino acids. Trimming took off 4 bases at V and 1 base at J, with 8 bases between the two ends. Germline V gene data show CDR1 as GTSNPN and CDR2 as SVGIG (reference sequence). The CDR3 nucleotides read TGTGCCTGGATGGGAGGGAGCAATCAGCCCCAGCATTTT. Amino acid sequence: CAWMGGSNQPQHF.

The V call is TRBV6-6, the J call TRBJ2-1; TRBD1 matches at 7 bases. The CDR3 consists of 12 residues. Germline lookup yields CDR1 MNHNY and CDR2 SVGAGI (reference sequence). V lost 5 bases, J lost 6 bases, and 1 base stayed unmatched. The CDR3 DNA follows: TGTGCCAGCAGTACAGGGGTCAATGAGCAGTTCTTC. Amino acids: CASSTGVNEQFF.

CDR3 protein: CASSQDFRGGKDTQYF. CDR3 bases: TGTGCCAGCAGCCAAGACTTCCGGGGGGGGAAAGATACGCAGTATTTT. The rearrangement joins TRBV4-2 to TRBJ2-3, with 8 bases lining up with TRBD2. The V gene end was trimmed by 0 bases and the J gene end by 5 bases; junction bases not matched to a gene: 7. The germline V gene has CDR1 LGHNA and CDR2 YNFKEQ. This CDR3 region has 16 residues.

The chain recombines TRBV2 with TRBJ2-1; D gene unclear. V was shortened by 7 bases and J by 9 bases, with 16 bases between the two germline ends. Germline lookup yields CDR1 SNHLY and CDR2 FYNNEI. The CDR3 has 13 residues. The CDR3 DNA reads TGTGCCAGCAAGGGTTCCCCGATGGGTGAGCAGTTCTTC. Translated: CASKGSPMGEQFF.

The chain recombines TRBV2 with TRBJ2-7; 7 bases are a match to TRBD1. This CDR3 has 15 residues. The J segment lost 2 bases and the V segment lost 0 bases, leaving 4 bases of the junction unmatched. Looked up from germline, CDR1 is SNHLY and CDR2 is FYNNEI. The CDR3 here is CASSEARQGPYEQYF. The DNA of the CDR3 is TGTGCCAGCAGTGAAGCGAGACAGGGACCCTACGAGCAGTACTTC.

The rearrangement links TRBV5-1 to TRBJ2-7; 11 bases are shared with TRBD2. The V gene end was trimmed by 4 bases and the J gene end by 5 bases; junction bases not matched to a gene: 2. Germline V lookup: CDR1 SGHRS, CDR2 YFSETQ. CDR3 length: 13 residues. CDR3 in DNA: TGCGCCAGCAGCGCTAGCGGGGGGCACGAGCAGTACTTC. Residues: CASSASGGHEQYF.

The chain has TRBV6-1 and TRBJ1-1; 9 nucleotides agree with TRBD1. The CDR3 totals 14 residues. Germline CDR1 and CDR2: MNHNS and SASEGT. The J segment lost 12 bases and the V segment lost 3 bases, leaving 11 bases of the junction unmatched. The CDR3 DNA reads TGTGCCAGCAGTGACTCAGGGACAGGGAAGACTTCTTTCTTT. Encoded protein: CASSDSGTGKTSFF.

The chain is built from TRBV7-3 and TRBJ1-2, with D possibly being TRBD1 (6 bases). This CDR3 spans 13 amino acids. Trimming removed 3 bases from V and 6 bases from J, with 11 bases in between. Per germline, CDR1 SGHTA and CDR2 FQGTGA. The CDR3 here is CASSFRGANGYTF. The DNA of the CDR3 is TGTGCCAGCAGCTTTCGGGGGGCTAATGGCTACACCTTC. The full variable domain, rest sourced from reference TRBV7-3 and TRBJ1-2, is GAGVSQTPSNKVTEKGKYVELRCDPISGHTALYWYRQSLGQGPEFLIYFQGTGAADDSGLPNDRFFAVRPEGSVSTLKIQRTERGDSAVYLCASSFRGANGYTFGSGTRLTVV.